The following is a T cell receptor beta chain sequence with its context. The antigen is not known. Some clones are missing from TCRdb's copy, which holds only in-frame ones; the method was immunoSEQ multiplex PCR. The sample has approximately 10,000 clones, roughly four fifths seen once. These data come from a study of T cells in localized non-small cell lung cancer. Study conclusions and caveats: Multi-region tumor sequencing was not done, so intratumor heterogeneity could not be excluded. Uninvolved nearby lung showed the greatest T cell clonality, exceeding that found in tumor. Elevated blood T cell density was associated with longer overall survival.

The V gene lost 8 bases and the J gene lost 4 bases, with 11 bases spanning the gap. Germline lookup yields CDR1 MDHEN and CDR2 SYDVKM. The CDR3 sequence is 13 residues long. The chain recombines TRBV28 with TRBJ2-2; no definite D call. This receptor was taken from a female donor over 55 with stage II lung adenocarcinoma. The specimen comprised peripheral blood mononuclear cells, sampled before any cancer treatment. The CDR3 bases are TGTGCCAGCTCTGAAGGGCTCACCGGGGAGCTGTTTTTT. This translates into CASSEGLTGELFF.